The T cell receptor beta chain described here comes from a study of blood T cell repertoires in COVID-19. Profiled with immunoSEQ multiplex PCR; TCRdb holds only in-frame clones, not every one. The profile shows 200,000 to 300,000 clones, just over 85% of them singletons. Sequenced input: PBMCs or T cells enriched from blood (not recorded which). This receptor was obtained from a middle-aged man who had recovered from COVID-19.

The CDR3: CASSLLTGDYGYTF. DNA of the CDR3: TGTGCCAGCAGCTTACTGACAGGGGACTATGGCTACACCTTC. The rearrangement joins TRBV7-2 to TRBJ1-2, with 8 bases that match TRBD1. The germline V gene has CDR1 SGHTA and CDR2 FQGNSA. The CDR3 extends over 14 amino acids. Trimming removed 2 bases from V and 3 bases from J; junction bases left unmatched: 2.